This TCR beta chain was identified in a study of CD8 T cells in Susac syndrome. Of note for this clonotype: Antigen: not known.

Whole-study findings and limits: The authors acknowledged that their TCR sequencing and HLA analysis involved a relatively small number of individuals.

The RNA input was 0.5 to 1 ug, and it was reverse transcribed with random hexamers. TCRdb re-called the immunoSEQ multiplex PCR reads with MiXCR, one entry per CDR3 protein. The table lists about 160,000 distinct CDR3 sequences, 92% of them singletons. Sequencing targeted TCR beta in T cells from blood (CD8+ and CD4+). CD8+ and CD4+ T cells were negatively isolated; TEMRA cells were FACS-enriched. The sequence was obtained from a human donor in good health. The sequenced material came from CD4+ T cells from PBMCs.

The CDR3 sequence is CASSQQRGSQFF. The CDR3 DNA reads as TGTGCCAGCAGCCAACAAAGGGGCAGCCAGTTCTTC. This chain joins TRBV3-1 and TRBJ2-1; possible D gene TRBD1, 5 bases. Germline V gene sequence: CDR1 LGHDT, CDR2 YNNKEL (reference sequence). V gave up 2 bases and J gave up 13 bases, with 12 bases separating them. The CDR3 has 12 residues.